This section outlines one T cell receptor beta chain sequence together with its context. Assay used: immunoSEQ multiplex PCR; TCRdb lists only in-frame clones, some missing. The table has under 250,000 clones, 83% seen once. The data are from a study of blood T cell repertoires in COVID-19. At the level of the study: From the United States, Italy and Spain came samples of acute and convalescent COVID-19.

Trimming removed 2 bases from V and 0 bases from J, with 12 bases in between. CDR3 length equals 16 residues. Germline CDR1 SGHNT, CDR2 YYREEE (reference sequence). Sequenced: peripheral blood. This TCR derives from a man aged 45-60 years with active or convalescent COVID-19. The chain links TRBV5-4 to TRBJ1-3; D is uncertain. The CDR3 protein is CASSLNLGSSGNTIYF. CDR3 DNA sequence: TGTGCCAGCAGCTTAAACCTAGGAAGCTCTGGAAACACCATATATTTT.